This TCR beta chain came from a study of neurological immune-mediated disorders. Time point defined: longitudinal time-point 3. Germline CDR1 reads SGHAT; CDR2 reads FQNNGV. The V and J ends lost 3 bases and 0 bases, in that order; junction bases with no gene match: 1. CDR3 length equals 15 residues. This clonotype appeared many times. TCRdb re-analysed the 5' RACE reads in MiXCR, keeping a single row per CDR3 protein. The sample has about 84,000 distinct CDR3 sequences, 3.5% to 4.5% seen once. The J gene is TRBJ1-5, the V gene TRBV11-2; 8 bases fit TRBD1. This clonotype was obtained from a woman between 55 and 75 years old with multiple sclerosis. The sequenced sample was PBMCs. The CDR3 loop reads CASSLTGDSNQPQHF. The CDR3 coding sequence is TGTGCCAGCAGCTTGACAGGGGATAGCAATCAGCCCCAGCATTTT.